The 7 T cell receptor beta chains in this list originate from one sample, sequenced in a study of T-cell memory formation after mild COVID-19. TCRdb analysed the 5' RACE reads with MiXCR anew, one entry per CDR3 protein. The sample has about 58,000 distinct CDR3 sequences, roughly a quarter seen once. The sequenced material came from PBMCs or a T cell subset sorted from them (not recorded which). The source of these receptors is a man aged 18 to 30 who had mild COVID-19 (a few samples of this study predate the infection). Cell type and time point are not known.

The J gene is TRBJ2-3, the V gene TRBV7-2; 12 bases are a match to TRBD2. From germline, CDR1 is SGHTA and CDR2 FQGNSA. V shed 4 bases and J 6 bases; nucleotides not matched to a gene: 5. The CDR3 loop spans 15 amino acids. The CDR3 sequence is CASSSSGGAWDTQYF. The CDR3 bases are TGTGCCAGCAGCTCTAGCGGGGGGGCATGGGATACGCAGTATTTT.

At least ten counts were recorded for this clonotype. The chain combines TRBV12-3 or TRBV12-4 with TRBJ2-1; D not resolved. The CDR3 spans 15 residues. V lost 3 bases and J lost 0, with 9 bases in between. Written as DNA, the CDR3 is TGTGCCAGCAGTTTCGGCAGCGACTCCTACAATGAGCAGTTCTTC. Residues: CASSFGSDSYNEQFF.

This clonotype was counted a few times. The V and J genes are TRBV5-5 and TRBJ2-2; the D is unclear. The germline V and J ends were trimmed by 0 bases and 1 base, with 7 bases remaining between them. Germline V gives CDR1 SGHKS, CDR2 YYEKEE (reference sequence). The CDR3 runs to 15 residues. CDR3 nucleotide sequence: TGTGCCAGCAGCTTGGAAGCCTTGAACACCGGGGAGCTGTTTTTT. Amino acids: CASSLEALNTGELFF.

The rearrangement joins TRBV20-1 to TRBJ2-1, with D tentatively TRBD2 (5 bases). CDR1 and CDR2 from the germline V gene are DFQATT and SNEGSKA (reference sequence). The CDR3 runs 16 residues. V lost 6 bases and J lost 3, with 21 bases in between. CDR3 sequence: CSAQLIWSSRYNEQFF. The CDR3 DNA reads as TGCAGTGCCCAACTCATCTGGTCTAGCCGCTACAATGAGCAGTTCTTC.

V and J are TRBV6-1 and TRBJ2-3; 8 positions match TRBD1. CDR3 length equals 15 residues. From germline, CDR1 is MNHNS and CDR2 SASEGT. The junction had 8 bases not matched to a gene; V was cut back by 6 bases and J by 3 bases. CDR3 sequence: CASSLGQETTDTQYF. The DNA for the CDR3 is TGTGCCAGCAGCTTGGGACAGGAAACGACAGATACGCAGTATTTT.

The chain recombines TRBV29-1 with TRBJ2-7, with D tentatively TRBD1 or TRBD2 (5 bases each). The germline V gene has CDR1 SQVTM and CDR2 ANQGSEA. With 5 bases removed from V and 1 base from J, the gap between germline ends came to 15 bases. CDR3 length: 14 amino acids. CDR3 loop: CSVHLLGDSYEQYF. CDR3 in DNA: TGCAGCGTTCACCTTCTGGGGGATTCCTACGAGCAGTACTTC.

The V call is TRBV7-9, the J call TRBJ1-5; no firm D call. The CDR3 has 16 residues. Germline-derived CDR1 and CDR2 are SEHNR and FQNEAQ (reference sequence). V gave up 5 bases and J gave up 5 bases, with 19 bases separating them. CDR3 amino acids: CASSHSVLTKDQPQHF. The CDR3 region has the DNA TGTGCCAGCAGCCATTCGGTCCTTACGAAGGATCAGCCCCAGCATTTT.